This T cell receptor beta chain was identified in a study of PD-1 blockade in classical Hodgkin lymphoma. Losses at the gene ends were 3 bases for V and 5 bases for J; bases not matched to a gene: 10. Germline-derived CDR1 and CDR2 are MGHRA and YSYEKL. This CDR3 comprises 16 residues. This clone has just a few counts. Its antigen is as yet unknown. Assay used: immunoSEQ multiplex PCR; TCRdb lists only in-frame clones, some missing. The repertoire has roughly 15,000 clones, more than 75% of them found once; the top ten carry roughly 3.9%. Points from the study as a whole: Why the repertoires differ is still unclear, perhaps disease activity or prior therapy.

All trial patients relapsed after autologous stem cell transplantation. This chain links TRBV4-1 with TRBJ2-1; 7 bases fit TRBD2. The sequence derives from a human donor with classical Hodgkin lymphoma. The source was peripheral blood mononuclear cells (PBMCs), collected at baseline. CDR3 sequence: CASSHLIAGRDNEQFF. The CDR3 DNA is TGCGCCAGCAGCCATCTCATAGCGGGTCGGGACAATGAGCAGTTCTTC.